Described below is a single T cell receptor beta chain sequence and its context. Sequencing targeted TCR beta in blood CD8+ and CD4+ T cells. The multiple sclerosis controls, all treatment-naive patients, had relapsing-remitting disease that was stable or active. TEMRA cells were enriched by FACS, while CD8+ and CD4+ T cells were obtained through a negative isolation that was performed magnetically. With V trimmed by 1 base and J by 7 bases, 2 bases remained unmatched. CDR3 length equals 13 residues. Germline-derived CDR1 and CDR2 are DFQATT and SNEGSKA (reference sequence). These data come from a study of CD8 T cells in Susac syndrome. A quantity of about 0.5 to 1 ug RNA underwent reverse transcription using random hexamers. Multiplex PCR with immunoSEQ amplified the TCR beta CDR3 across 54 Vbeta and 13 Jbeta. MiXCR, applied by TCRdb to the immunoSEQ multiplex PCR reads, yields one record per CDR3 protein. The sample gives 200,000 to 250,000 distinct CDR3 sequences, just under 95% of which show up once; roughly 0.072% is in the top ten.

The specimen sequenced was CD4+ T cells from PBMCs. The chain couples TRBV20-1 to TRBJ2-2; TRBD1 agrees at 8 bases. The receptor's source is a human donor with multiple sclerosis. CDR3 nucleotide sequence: TGCAGTGCTAGAGGACAGGGGTTCGGGGAGCTGTTTTTT. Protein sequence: CSARGQGFGELFF.